These 11 T cell receptor beta chains came from one sample sequenced in a study of blood T cells in healthy people across ages (dated by TCRdb to between 2015 and 2017). Receptors were amplified or captured by 5' RACE. Instrument on record: Illumina HiSeq 2500. A second PCR of about 7 to 12 cycles was run with a J-beta primer mix and a sample-barcoded 5' primer. TCRdb's own reprocessing of the public reads used fastp at Q25 and MiXCR and kept productive beta chains. Merged by CDR3 protein, the rows form single entries marked with the most common genes and DNA. Counted in this sample were 380,000 or so distinct CDR3 sequences; roughly half of them appeared once. Under 60% of the sample goes to the ten largest clones. Sequencing was performed on blood. Every receptor here comes from a man aged 55 to 70 in good health.

This clonotype was detected only a few times. The chain joins TRBV18 to TRBJ1-4; 9 bases line up with TRBD1. CDR1 is KGHSH, CDR2 LQKENI, per germline. The CDR3 contains 16 residues. Losses at the gene ends were 2 bases for V and 5 bases for J; bases not matched to a gene: 6. The CDR3: CASSPGTGTGNEKLFF. CDR3 nucleotide sequence: TGTGCCAGCTCACCAGGTACCGGGACAGGGAATGAAAAACTGTTTTTT.

A few counts support this clonotype. The chain joins TRBV12-3 or TRBV12-4 to TRBJ2-7; TRBD2 matches 9 bases. The CDR3 loop spans 15 amino acids. V dropped 2 bases and J dropped 6; count of bases not matched to a gene: 8. CDR3: CASSLRAGGPGEQYF. The CDR3 DNA reads TGTGCCAGCAGTTTAAGGGCGGGAGGGCCGGGCGAGCAGTACTTC.

This clonotype occurred a few times. The J gene is TRBJ1-1, the V gene TRBV12-3 or TRBV12-4; 8 positions agree with TRBD1. V shed 4 bases, J shed 1 base, and the junction held 8 bases outside the gene matches. This CDR3 is 16 amino acids long. The CDR3 DNA follows: TGTGCCAGCAGTTCTGGGTTCAGGGGGCGGAACACTGAAGCTTTCTTT. This encodes CASSSGFRGRNTEAFF.

This clonotype occurred many times. The chain combines TRBV25-1 with TRBJ2-5; 7 bases are shared with TRBD2. Germline-derived CDR1 and CDR2 are MGHDK and SYGVNS. V lost 5 bases to trimming and J lost 1 base; unmatched junction nucleotides: 1. The CDR3 is made up of 13 amino acids. CDR3 sequence reads: CASSSGAQETQYF. DNA of the CDR3: TGTGCCAGCAGTAGCGGGGCCCAAGAGACCCAGTACTTC. Drawing the rest from reference TRBV25-1 and TRBJ2-5, the complete variable domain is EADIYQTPRYLVIGTGKKITLECSQTMGHDKMYWYQQDPGMELHLIHYSYGVNSTEKGDLSSESTVSRIRTEHFPLTLESARPSHTSQYLCASSSGAQETQYFGPGTRLLVL.

This clonotype has just a few counts. The chain is built from TRBV6-1 and TRBJ2-7; 9 bases match TRBD2. V lost 3 bases and J lost 0; bases outside the gene matches: 3. The CDR3 contains 15 residues. The V gene's germline CDR1 is MNHNS and CDR2 SASEGT. The CDR3 nucleotides are TGTGCCAGCAGTGAGGTAGCGGGGGCCTCCTACGAGCAGTACTTC. It yields the protein CASSEVAGASYEQYF.

The rearrangement uses TRBV21-1 and TRBJ2-5; the table's D call, TRBD1, was not checked against the DNA. TRBV21-1 is a pseudogene segment. The CDR3 spans 17 residues. CDR3 sequence (DNA): TGTGCCAGCAGCCTCCAAGGGGGGGGACCGGCACAAGAGACCCAGTACTTC. Translating it yields CASSLQGGGPAQETQYF.

CDR3 coding DNA: TGCGCCAGCAGCCGCTCCGGGACAGGAGACACAGATACGCAGTATTTT. Protein sequence: CASSRSGTGDTDTQYF. The chain has TRBV5-1 and TRBJ2-3; 8 positions match TRBD1. The CDR3 has 16 amino acids. Germline CDR1 is SGHRS and CDR2 is YFSETQ. The ends lost 4 bases at V and 2 bases at J; junction bases unmatched: 9. The full variable domain, completed using reference TRBV5-1 and TRBJ2-3, is KAGVTQTPRYLIKTRGQQVTLSCSPISGHRSVSWYQQTPGQGLQFLFEYFSETQRNKGNFPGRFSGRQFSNSRSEMNVSTLELGDSALYLCASSRSGTGDTDTQYFGPGTRLTVL.

The chain has TRBV10-2 and TRBJ2-1; perhaps D is TRBD1 or TRBD2 (5 bases each). Germline CDR1 is WSHSY and CDR2 is SAAADI. The CDR3 sequence is 16 residues long. The V and J ends lost 8 bases and 11 bases respectively, with 28 bases between them. CDR3 sequence: CASASSGSTGRTKQFF. For the CDR3, the DNA is TGCGCCAGCGCCAGCAGTGGGAGCACAGGCCGAACTAAGCAGTTCTTC.

The chain recombines TRBV6-1 with TRBJ1-1; 8 nucleotides agree with TRBD1. Germline loops: CDR1 MNHNS, CDR2 SASEGT. After removal of 5 bases from V and 5 bases from J, the junction contained 10 bases not matched to a gene. The CDR3 has 15 residues. CDR3 DNA sequence: TGTGCCAGCAGTACCCAAGGAACAGGGGGGACTGAAGCTTTCTTT. Translated: CASSTQGTGGTEAFF.

This chain uses TRBV11-2 with TRBJ1-4; D is unresolved. The CDR3 is 15 residues long. Germline V CDR1 and CDR2: SGHAT, FQNNGV. The V and J ends lost 5 bases and 0 bases respectively, with 10 bases between them. CDR3 loop: CASSNRETTNEKLFF. The CDR3 DNA reads as TGTGCCAGCAGCAACCGGGAGACAACTAATGAAAAACTGTTTTTT. The whole variable domain, filled in from reference TRBV11-2 and TRBJ1-4, reads EAGVAQSPRYKIIEKRQSVAFWCNPISGHATLYWYQQILGQGPKLLIQFQNNGVVDDSQLPKDRFSAERLKGVDSTLKIQPAKLEDSAVYLCASSNRETTNEKLFFGSGTQLSVL.

To note about this clonotype: This sequence may be a read error, since a much larger clone differs from it by one base. The chain employs TRBV7-9 and TRBJ2-7; the match to TRBD2 covers 8 bases. Germline assignment: CDR1 SEHNR and CDR2 FQNEAQ (reference sequence). The CDR3 is 15 amino acids. The V gene end was trimmed by 5 bases and the J gene end by 7 bases; junction bases not matched to a gene: 13. The CDR3 protein is CASSPQRESYNEQYF. CDR3 coding DNA: TGTGCCAGCAGCCCCCAGCGGGAGTCATACAATGAGCAGTACTTC.